The 8 T cell receptor beta chains given below trace back to one sample, sequenced in a study of shared clonotypes between healthy human individuals. The protocol was immunoSEQ multiplex PCR, while the TCRdb copy is restricted to in-frame clones and leaves out a portion. The sample yields about 2.4 million clones, more than 90% seen once. Material for sequencing was naive CD4+ T cells sorted from blood. Subset specified: CD45RA+ positively selected. These receptors were taken from a man younger than 30 in good health.

As for this clone: Distinct nucleotide sequences in the sample also encode this CDR3. The chain joins TRBV6-6 to TRBJ1-4; D remains ambiguous. The CDR3 loop spans 15 amino acids. Trimming cost V 5 bases and J 0 bases, with 10 bases left between them. The germline CDR1 and CDR2 sequences are MNHNY and SVGAGI (reference sequence). The CDR3 region has the DNA TGTGCCAGCAGTCTATACAGTGCAACTAATGAAAAACTGTTTTTT. Its protein product is CASSLYSATNEKLFF.

This rearrangement joins TRBV6-1 to TRBJ1-1, with D perhaps matching TRBD1 (5 bases). This CDR3 has 14 amino acids. Trimming pared 3 bases from V and 0 bases from J, leaving 8 bases between. CDR1 and CDR2 from the germline V gene are MNHNS and SASEGT. The CDR3 DNA sequence: TGTGCCAGCAGTGACAGGGCCCTGAACACTGAAGCTTTCTTT. Translated, it gives CASSDRALNTEAFF.

J is TRBJ1-2 and V is TRBV5-6; a possible D gene is TRBD1 (5 bases). V lost 4 bases, J lost 13 bases, and 20 bases lay in between. The CDR3 loop spans 13 amino acids. Germline lookup yields CDR1 SGHDT and CDR2 YYEEEE. CDR3 nucleotides: TGTGCCAGCAGCGGACTACAGGAACCTCGCGTCACCTTC. This gives the protein CASSGLQEPRVTF.

To note about this clone: This CDR3 is also generated by other DNA sequences in the sample. CDR3 residues: CASSLLASYEQYF. CDR3 sequence (DNA): TGCGCCAGCAGCCTGCTAGCCTCCTACGAGCAGTACTTC. This chain connects TRBV5-1 to TRBJ2-7, with D possibly matching TRBD2 (5 bases). Germline V CDR1 and CDR2: SGHRS, YFSETQ. There are 13 residues in the CDR3. V was pared by 4 bases and J by 0 bases, with 8 bases between. Complete variable domain (other parts from reference TRBV5-1 and TRBJ2-7): KAGVTQTPRYLIKTRGQQVTLSCSPISGHRSVSWYQQTPGQGLQFLFEYFSETQRNKGNFPGRFSGRQFSNSRSEMNVSTLELGDSALYLCASSLLASYEQYFGPGTRLTVT.

The V gene is TRBV6-5, the J gene TRBJ1-2; D is perhaps TRBD1 (5 bases). CDR1 and CDR2 (germline): MNHEY, SVGAGI. This CDR3 has 14 residues. Trimming removed 6 bases from V and 4 bases from J, with 15 bases in between. The DNA of the CDR3 is TGTGCCAGCAGAGACAGTCTGACCACCTATGGCTACACCTTC. Its protein is CASRDSLTTYGYTF.

Worth noting for this clone: Other nucleotide sequences from this sample produce the same CDR3. The CDR3 nucleotides read TGCGCCAGCAGCCCCCGACAGGGCTCCTACAATGAGCAGTTCTTC. It codes for CASSPRQGSYNEQFF. The chain employs TRBV5-1 and TRBJ2-1, with 7 positions matching TRBD1. The germline V gene encodes CDR1 SGHRS and CDR2 YFSETQ. V shed 4 bases and J 0 bases; nucleotides not matched to a gene: 4. The CDR3 consists of 15 residues. The variable domain in full, completed from reference TRBV5-1 and TRBJ2-1, reads KAGVTQTPRYLIKTRGQQVTLSCSPISGHRSVSWYQQTPGQGLQFLFEYFSETQRNKGNFPGRFSGRQFSNSRSEMNVSTLELGDSALYLCASSPRQGSYNEQFFGPGTRLTVL.

V gene TRBV7-3 combines with J gene TRBJ2-1; 7 positions agree with TRBD2. With V trimmed by 1 base and J by 3 bases, 12 bases remained unmatched. The germline gives CDR1 SGHTA, CDR2 FQGTGA. This CDR3 region has 18 residues. Here the CDR3 reads CASSLSPAGGGGYNEQFF. In nucleotides, the CDR3 is TGTGCCAGCAGCTTAAGCCCTGCTGGCGGGGGAGGCTACAATGAGCAGTTCTTC. Using reference TRBV7-3 and TRBJ2-1 for the parts outside the CDR3, the full variable domain is GAGVSQTPSNKVTEKGKYVELRCDPISGHTALYWYRQSLGQGPEFLIYFQGTGAADDSGLPNDRFFAVRPEGSVSTLKIQRTERGDSAVYLCASSLSPAGGGGYNEQFFGPGTRLTVL.

Regarding this clone: Other DNA sequences in this specimen translate into the identical CDR3. The chain has TRBV18 and TRBJ2-3; 8 bases line up with TRBD2. CDR1 KGHSH and CDR2 LQKENI come from the germline V gene. Trimming took 2 bases from V and 3 from J; bases not matched to a gene: 1. The CDR3 runs 14 residues. CDR3 bases: TGTGCCAGCTCACCAACTAGCGGAACAGATACGCAGTATTTT. Encoded protein: CASSPTSGTDTQYF.